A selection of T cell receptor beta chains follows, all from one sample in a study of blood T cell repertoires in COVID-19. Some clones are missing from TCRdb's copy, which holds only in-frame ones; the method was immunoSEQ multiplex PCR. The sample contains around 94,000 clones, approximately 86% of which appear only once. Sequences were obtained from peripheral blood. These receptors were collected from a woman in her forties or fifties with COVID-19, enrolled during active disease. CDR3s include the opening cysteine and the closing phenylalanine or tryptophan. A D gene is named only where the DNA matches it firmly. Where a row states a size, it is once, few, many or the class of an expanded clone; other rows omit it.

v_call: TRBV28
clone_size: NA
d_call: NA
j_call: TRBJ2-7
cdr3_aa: CASSLSDSPSSYEQYF
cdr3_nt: TGTGCCAGCAGTTTATCGGACTCTCCGAGCTCCTACGAGCAGTACTTC

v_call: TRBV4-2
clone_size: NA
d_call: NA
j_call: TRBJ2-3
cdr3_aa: CASSPTVAGAGTDTQYF
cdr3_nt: TGTGCCAGCAGCCCGACAGTGGCGGGGGCAGGCACAGATACGCAGTATTTT

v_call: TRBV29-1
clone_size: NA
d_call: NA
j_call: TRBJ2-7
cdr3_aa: CSVEDPAAYEQYF
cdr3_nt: TGCAGCGTTGAAGATCCGGCGGCCTACGAGCAGTACTTC

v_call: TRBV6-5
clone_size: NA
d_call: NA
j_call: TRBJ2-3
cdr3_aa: CASRSGLSTDTQYF
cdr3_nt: TGTGCCAGCAGGAGCGGGCTTAGCACAGATACGCAGTATTTT

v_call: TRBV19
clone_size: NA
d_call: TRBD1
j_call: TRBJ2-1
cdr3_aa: CASKTGENEQFF
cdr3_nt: TGTGCCAGTAAGACAGGGGAGAATGAGCAGTTCTTC

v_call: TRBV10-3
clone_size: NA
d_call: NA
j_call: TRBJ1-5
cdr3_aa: CAISEGGNQPQHF
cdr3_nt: TGTGCCATCAGTGAGGGAGGCAATCAGCCCCAGCATTTT

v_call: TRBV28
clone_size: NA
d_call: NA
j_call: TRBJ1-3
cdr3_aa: CASKGADSSSGNTIYF
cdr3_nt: TGTGCCAGCAAGGGAGCGGACAGTAGCTCTGGAAACACCATATATTTT

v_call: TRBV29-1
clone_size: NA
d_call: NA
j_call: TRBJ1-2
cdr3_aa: CSQYRERGYTF
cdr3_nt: TGCAGCCAGTACCGGGAGCGAGGCTACACCTTC

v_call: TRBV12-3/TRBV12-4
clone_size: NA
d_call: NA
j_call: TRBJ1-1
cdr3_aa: CASSLTVNTEAFF
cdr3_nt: TGTGCCAGCAGTCTGACAGTGAACACTGAAGCTTTCTTT

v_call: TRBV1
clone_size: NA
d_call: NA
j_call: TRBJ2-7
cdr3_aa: CTSSQEPGSYEQYF
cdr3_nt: TGCACCAGCAGCCAAGAGCCGGGTTCCTACGAGCAGTACTTC

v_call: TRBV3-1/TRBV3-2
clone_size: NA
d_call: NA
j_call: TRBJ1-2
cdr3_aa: CASSPQYGLDGYTF
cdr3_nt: TGTGCCAGCAGTCCACAGTACGGCTTGGATGGCTACACCTTC

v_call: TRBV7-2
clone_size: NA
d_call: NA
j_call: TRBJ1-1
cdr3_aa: CASSLDKNTEAFF
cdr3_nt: TGTGCCAGCAGCTTAGACAAAAACACTGAAGCTTTCTTT

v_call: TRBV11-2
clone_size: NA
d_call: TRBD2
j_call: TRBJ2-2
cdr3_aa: CASSPSTLAAGELFF
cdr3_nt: TGTGCCAGCAGCCCCAGTACACTAGCGGCTGGGGAGCTGTTTTTT

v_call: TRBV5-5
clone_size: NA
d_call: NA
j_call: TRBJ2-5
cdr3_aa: CASSLEDYGETQYF
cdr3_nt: TGTGCCAGCAGCTTGGAGGACTACGGAGAGACCCAGTACTTC

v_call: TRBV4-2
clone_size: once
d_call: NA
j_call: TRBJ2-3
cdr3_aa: CASSQELAGLVGTDTQYF
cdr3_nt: TGTGCCAGCAGCCAAGAATTGGCGGGCCTAGTAGGCACAGATACGCAGTATTTT

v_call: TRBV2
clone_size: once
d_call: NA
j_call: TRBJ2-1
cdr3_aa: CASIPGVLSYNEQFF
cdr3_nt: TGTGCCAGCATACCCGGGGTTCTCTCCTACAATGAGCAGTTCTTC

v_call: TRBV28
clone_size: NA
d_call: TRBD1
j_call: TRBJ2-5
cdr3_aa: CASSLRDRIQETQYF
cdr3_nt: TGTGCCAGCAGCCTCCGGGACAGAATTCAAGAGACCCAGTACTTC

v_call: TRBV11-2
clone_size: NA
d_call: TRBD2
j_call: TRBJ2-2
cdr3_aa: CASKPLAGGVRELFF
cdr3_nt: TGTGCCAGCAAACCACTAGCGGGGGGCGTAAGGGAGCTGTTTTTT

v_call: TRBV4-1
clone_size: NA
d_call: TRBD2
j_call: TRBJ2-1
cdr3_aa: CASSQPRTSGGPFDEQFF
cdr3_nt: TGCGCCAGCAGCCAGCCCCGGACTAGCGGGGGGCCCTTCGATGAGCAGTTCTTC

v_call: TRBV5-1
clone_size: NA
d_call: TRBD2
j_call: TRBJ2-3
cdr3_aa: CASSSAGGFLDTQYF
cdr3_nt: TGCGCCAGCAGCTCAGCGGGGGGGTTCCTAGATACGCAGTATTTT

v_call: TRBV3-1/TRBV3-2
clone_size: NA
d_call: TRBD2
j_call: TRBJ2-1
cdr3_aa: CASSSTSGGANEQFF
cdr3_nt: TGTGCCAGCAGCTCGACTAGCGGGGGGGCCAATGAGCAGTTCTTC

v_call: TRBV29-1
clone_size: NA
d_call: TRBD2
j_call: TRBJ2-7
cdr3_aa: CSVAIAGEQYF
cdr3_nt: TGCAGCGTTGCGATAGCGGGAGAGCAGTACTTC

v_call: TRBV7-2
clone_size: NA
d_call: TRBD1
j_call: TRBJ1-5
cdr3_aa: CASSLDRGGNQPQHF
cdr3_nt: TGTGCCAGCAGCTTGGACAGGGGTGGGAATCAGCCCCAGCATTTT

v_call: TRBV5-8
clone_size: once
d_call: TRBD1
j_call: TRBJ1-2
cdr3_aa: CASSLSGQANYGYTF
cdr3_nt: TGTGCCAGCAGCTTGTCGGGACAGGCTAACTATGGCTACACCTTC

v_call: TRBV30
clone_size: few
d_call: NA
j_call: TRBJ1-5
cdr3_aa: CAWSVSQGYQPQHF
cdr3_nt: TGTGCCTGGAGTGTATCCCAGGGTTATCAGCCCCAGCATTTT

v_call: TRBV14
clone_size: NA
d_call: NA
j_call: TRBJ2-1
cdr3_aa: CASTSGGANEQFF
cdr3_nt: TGTGCCAGCACTAGTGGGGGGGCCAATGAGCAGTTCTTC

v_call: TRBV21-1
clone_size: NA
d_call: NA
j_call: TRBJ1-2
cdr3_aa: CASSKSLIGTAANYGYTF
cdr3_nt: TGTGCCAGCAGCAAGTCCCTTATCGGGACTGCGGCTAACTATGGCTACACCTTC

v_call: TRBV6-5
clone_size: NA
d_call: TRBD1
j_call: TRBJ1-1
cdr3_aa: CASTRDGQTGAFF
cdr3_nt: TGTGCCAGCACGAGAGATGGGCAGACAGGGGCTTTCTTT

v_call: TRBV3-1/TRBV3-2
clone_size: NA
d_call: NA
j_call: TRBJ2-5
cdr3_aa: CASSQERGSGTQYF
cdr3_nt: TGTGCCAGCAGCCAAGAACGGGGGAGCGGGACCCAGTACTTC

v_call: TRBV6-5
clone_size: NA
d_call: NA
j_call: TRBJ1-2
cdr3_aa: CASATGTPYGYTF
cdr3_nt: TGTGCCAGTGCCACCGGGACACCATATGGCTACACCTTC

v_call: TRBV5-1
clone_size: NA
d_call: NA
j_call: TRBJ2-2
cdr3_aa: CASSPQTSDTGELFF
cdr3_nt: TGCGCCAGCAGCCCCCAAACGTCGGACACCGGGGAGCTGTTTTTT

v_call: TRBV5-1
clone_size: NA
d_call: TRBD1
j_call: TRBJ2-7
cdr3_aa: CASSGGQGMSSYEQYF
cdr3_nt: TGCGCCAGCAGCGGAGGACAGGGGATGAGCTCCTACGAGCAGTACTTC

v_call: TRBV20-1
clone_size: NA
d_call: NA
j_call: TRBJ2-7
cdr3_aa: CSASGQGGYGQYF
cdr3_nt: TGCAGTGCTAGTGGGCAGGGAGGCTACGGGCAGTACTTC

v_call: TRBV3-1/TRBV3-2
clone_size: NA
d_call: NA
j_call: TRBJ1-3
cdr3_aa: CASSQETLEKSSGNTIYF
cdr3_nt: TGTGCCAGCAGCCAGGAGACGTTAGAGAAGAGCTCTGGAAACACCATATATTTT

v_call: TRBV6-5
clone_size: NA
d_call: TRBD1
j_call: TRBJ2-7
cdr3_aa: CANKRQGPYEQYF
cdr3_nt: TGTGCCAACAAGCGACAGGGTCCCTACGAGCAGTACTTC

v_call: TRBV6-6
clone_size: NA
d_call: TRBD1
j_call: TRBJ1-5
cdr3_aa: CASSPKSWDSRDSNQPQHF
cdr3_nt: TGTGCCAGCAGTCCTAAAAGTTGGGACAGTCGGGATAGCAATCAGCCCCAGCATTTT

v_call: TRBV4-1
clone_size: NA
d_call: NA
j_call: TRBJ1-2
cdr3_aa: CASSQDTDSYGYTF
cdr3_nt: TGCGCCAGCAGCCAAGATACCGACAGTTATGGCTACACCTTC

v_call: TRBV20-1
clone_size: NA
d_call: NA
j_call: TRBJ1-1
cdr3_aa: CSASQTIDTEAFF
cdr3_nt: TGCAGTGCTAGTCAGACAATAGATACTGAAGCTTTCTTT

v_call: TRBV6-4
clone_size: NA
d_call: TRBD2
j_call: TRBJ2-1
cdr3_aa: CASSAQSGTSGYNEQFF
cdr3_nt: TGTGCCAGCAGTGCCCAATCCGGGACTAGCGGGTACAATGAGCAGTTCTTC

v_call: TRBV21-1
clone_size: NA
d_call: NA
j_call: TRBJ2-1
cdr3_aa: CASSKGVVGGNYNEQFF
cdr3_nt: TGTGCCAGCAGCAAAGGAGTAGTCGGCGGGAACTACAATGAGCAGTTCTTC

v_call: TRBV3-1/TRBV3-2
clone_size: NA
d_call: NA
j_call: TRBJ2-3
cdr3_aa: CASTNGGAGADTQYF
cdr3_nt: TGTGCCAGCACTAATGGGGGGGCCGGGGCAGATACGCAGTATTTT

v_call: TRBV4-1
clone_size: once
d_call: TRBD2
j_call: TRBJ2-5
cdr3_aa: CASSQTVELAGDETQYF
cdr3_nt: TGCGCCAGCAGCCAAACCGTCGAACTAGCGGGGGATGAGACCCAGTACTTC

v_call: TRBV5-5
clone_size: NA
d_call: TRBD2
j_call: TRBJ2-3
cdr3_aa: CASSTSGGTDTQYF
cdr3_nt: TGTGCCAGCAGCACAAGCGGGGGGACAGATACGCAGTATTTT

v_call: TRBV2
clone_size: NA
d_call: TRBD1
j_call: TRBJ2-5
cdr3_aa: CASSGDRIQETQYF
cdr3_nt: TGTGCCAGCAGTGGGGACAGGATCCAAGAGACCCAGTACTTC

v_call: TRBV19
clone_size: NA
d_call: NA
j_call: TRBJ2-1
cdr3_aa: CASKVSATHNEQFF
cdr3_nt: TGTGCCAGTAAAGTTAGCGCCACCCACAATGAGCAGTTCTTC

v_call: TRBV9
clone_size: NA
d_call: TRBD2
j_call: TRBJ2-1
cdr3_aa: CASSAGTSGLFSYNEQFF
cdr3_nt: TGTGCCAGCAGCGCAGGGACTAGCGGCCTTTTCTCCTACAATGAGCAGTTCTTC

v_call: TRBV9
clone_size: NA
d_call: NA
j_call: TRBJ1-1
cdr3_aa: CASSQGSNTEAFF
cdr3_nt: TGTGCCAGCAGCCAGGGGTCGAACACTGAAGCTTTCTTT

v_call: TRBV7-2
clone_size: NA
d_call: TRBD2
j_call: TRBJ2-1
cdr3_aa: CASSLEWTSGGGNEQFF
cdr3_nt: TGTGCCAGCAGCTTAGAATGGACTAGCGGGGGGGGCAATGAGCAGTTCTTC

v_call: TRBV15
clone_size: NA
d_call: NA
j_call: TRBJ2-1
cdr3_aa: CATSRTGTHNEQFF
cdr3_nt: TGTGCCACCAGCAGAACCGGGACTCACAATGAGCAGTTCTTC

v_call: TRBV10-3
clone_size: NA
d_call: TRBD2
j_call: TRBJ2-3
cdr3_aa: CAISEASSGGAATQYF
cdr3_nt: TGTGCCATCAGTGAGGCGTCTAGCGGGGGGGCGGCTACGCAGTATTTT

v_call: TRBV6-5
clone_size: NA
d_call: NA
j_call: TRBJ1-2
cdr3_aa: CASSYWGDYGYTF
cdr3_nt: TGTGCCAGCAGTTACTGGGGGGACTATGGCTACACCTTC

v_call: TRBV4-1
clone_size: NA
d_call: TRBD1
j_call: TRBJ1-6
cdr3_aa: CASSQMDRGNSPLHF
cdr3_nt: TGCGCCAGCAGCCAAATGGACAGGGGGAATTCACCCCTCCACTTT

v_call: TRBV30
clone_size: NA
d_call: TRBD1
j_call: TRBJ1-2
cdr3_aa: CAWSRDRPYGYTF
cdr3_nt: TGTGCCTGGAGCCGGGACAGGCCATATGGCTACACCTTC

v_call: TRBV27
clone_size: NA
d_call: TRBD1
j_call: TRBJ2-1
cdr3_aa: CASTSTDRAGTKQFF
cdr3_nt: TGTGCCAGCACTTCTACCGACAGGGCCGGGACGAAGCAGTTCTTC

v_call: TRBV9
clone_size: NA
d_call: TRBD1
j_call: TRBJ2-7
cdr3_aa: CASSVRTGVGYEQYF
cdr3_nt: TGTGCCAGCAGCGTACGAACAGGGGTGGGTTACGAGCAGTACTTC

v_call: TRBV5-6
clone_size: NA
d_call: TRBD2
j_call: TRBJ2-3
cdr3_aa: CASSLRGGTDTQYF
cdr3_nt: TGTGCCAGCAGCTTACGGGGGGGTACAGATACGCAGTATTTT

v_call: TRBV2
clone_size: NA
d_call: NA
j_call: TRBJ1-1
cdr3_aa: CASSGQKNTEAFF
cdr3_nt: TGTGCCAGCAGTGGGCAAAAGAACACTGAAGCTTTCTTT